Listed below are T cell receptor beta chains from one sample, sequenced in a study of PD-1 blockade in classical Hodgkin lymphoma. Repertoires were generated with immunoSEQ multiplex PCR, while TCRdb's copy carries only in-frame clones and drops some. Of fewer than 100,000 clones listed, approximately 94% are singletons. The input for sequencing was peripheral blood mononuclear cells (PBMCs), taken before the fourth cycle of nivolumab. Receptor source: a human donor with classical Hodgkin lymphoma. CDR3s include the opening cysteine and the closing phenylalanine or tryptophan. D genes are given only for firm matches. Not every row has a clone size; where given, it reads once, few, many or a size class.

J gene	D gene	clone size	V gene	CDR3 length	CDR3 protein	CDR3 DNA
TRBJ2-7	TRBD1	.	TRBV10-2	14	CASRRPGQGTEQYF	TGCGCCAGCAGGAGACCGGGACAGGGGACCGAGCAGTACTTC
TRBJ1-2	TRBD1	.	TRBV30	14	CAWRGTGGNYGYTF	TGTGCCTGGAGGGGGACAGGGGGTAACTATGGCTACACCTTC
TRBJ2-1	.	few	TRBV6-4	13	CASSVGSYNEQFF	TGTGCCAGCAGTGTGGGCTCCTACAATGAGCAGTTCTTC
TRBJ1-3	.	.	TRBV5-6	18	CASSPLELGRSSGNTIYF	TGTGCCAGCAGCCCCTTGGAACTGGGACGAAGCTCTGGAAACACCATATATTTT
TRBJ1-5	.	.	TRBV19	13	CASSRDSNQPQHF	TGTGCCAGTTCCCGGGACAGCAATCAGCCCCAGCATTTT
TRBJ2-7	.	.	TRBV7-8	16	CASSLALGAAVYEQYF	TGTGCCAGCAGCTTAGCTCTCGGCGCTGCAGTCTACGAGCAGTACTTC
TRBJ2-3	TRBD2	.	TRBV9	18	CASSVGASGRGGADTQYF	TGTGCCAGCAGCGTAGGTGCTAGCGGGAGGGGTGGGGCAGATACGCAGTATTTT
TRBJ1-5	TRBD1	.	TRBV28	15	CASSLYGQGNQPQHF	TGTGCCAGCAGTTTATACGGACAGGGTAATCAGCCCCAGCATTTT
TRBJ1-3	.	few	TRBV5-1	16	CASSLVGRRSGNTIYF	TGCGCCAGCAGCTTGGTCGGAAGGAGGTCGGGAAACACCATATATTTT
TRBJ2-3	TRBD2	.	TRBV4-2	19	CASSQVSGPVGASTDTQYF	TGTGCCAGCAGCCAAGTTAGCGGGCCGGTAGGGGCGAGCACAGATACGCAGTATTTT
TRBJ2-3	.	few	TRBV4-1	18	CASSQGYTGTASTDTQYF	TGCGCCAGCAGCCAAGGGTACACCGGGACGGCTAGCACAGATACGCAGTATTTT
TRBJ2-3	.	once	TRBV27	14	CASSPQGPADTQYF	TGTGCCAGCAGTCCCCAGGGTCCGGCAGATACGCAGTATTTT
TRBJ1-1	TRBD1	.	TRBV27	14	CASSLRTGGTEAFF	TGTGCCAGCAGTTTACGAACAGGGGGCACTGAAGCTTTCTTT
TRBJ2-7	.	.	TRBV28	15	CASSFRPGHLYEQYF	TGTGCCAGCAGTTTTCGCCCGGGACACCTCTACGAGCAGTACTTC
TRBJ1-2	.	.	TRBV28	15	CASSLFHKSEYGYTF	TGTGCCAGCAGTTTATTTCATAAGTCGGAATATGGCTACACCTTC
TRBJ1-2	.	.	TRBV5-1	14	CASSLGDRTRGYTF	TGCGCCAGCAGCTTGGGCGACAGGACACGTGGCTACACCTTC
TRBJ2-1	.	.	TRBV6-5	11	CASFFHNEQFF	TGTGCCAGCTTTTTCCACAATGAGCAGTTCTTC
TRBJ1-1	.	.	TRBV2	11	CASSGSQGAFF	TGTGCCAGCAGTGGATCCCAGGGAGCTTTCTTT
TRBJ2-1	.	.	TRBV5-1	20	CASSLQPTPLLAEAYNEQFF	TGCGCCAGCAGTTTACAACCGACCCCCCTTTTAGCGGAGGCCTACAATGAGCAGTTCTTC
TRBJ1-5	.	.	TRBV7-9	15	CASSLDGRPLGAQHF	TGTGCCAGCAGCTTAGATGGACGCCCATTAGGGGCCCAGCATTTT
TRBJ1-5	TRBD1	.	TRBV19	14	CASSTTGGRQPQHF	TGTGCCAGTAGTACAACAGGGGGTCGGCAGCCCCAGCATTTT
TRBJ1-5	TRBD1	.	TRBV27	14	CASSPQGGNQPQHF	TGTGCCAGCAGCCCACAGGGGGGTAATCAGCCCCAGCATTTT
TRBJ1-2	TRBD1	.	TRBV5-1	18	CASSLTTGTGFSNYGYTF	TGCGCCAGCAGCCTCACCACCGGGACAGGGTTTTCTAACTATGGCTACACCTTC
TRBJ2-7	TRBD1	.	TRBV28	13	CASSYRGPYEQYF	TGTGCCAGCAGTTACAGGGGGCCCTACGAGCAGTACTTC
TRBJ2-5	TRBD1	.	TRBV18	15	CASSPRTGGGETQYF	TGTGCCAGCTCTCCAAGGACAGGCGGCGGAGAGACCCAGTACTTC
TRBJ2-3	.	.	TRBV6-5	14	CASSYGSSTDTQYF	TGTGCCAGCAGTTACGGTTCTAGCACAGATACGCAGTATTTT
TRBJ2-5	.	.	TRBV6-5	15	CASSPSWGNQETQYF	TGTGCCAGCAGCCCATCATGGGGGAATCAAGAGACCCAGTACTTC
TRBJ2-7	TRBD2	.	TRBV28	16	CASSFNPLGGRDEQYF	TGTGCCAGCAGTTTTAACCCCCTTGGGGGGAGGGACGAGCAGTACTTC
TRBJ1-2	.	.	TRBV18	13	CASSSTRGWGYTF	TGTGCCAGCTCCTCGACTCGAGGGTGGGGCTACACCTTC
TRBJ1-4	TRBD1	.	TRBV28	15	CASSPPTGVNEKLFF	TGTGCCAGCAGTCCGCCGACAGGGGTTAATGAAAAACTGTTTTTT
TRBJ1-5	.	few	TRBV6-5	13	CASRPQGTQPQHF	TGTGCCAGCAGGCCACAGGGAACGCAGCCCCAGCATTTT
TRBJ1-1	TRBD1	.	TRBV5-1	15	CASSKGQGMNTEAFF	TGCGCCAGCAGCAAAGGACAGGGGATGAACACTGAAGCTTTCTTT
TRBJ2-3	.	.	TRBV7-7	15	CASSLGSGSTDTQYF	TGTGCTAGCAGCTTAGGTTCGGGTAGCACAGATACGCAGTATTTT
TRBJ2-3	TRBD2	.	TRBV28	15	CASNETLAGSDTQYF	TGTGCCAGCAATGAAACACTAGCGGGGTCAGATACGCAGTATTTT
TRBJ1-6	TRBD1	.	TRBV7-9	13	CASVGTANSPLHF	TGTGCCAGCGTTGGGACAGCTAATTCACCCCTCCACTTT
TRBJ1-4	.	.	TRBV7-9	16	CASSLSTGLSNEKLFF	TGTGCCAGCAGCTTATCAACAGGGCTCTCTAATGAAAAACTGTTTTTT
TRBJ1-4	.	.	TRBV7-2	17	CASSLVGRGGRNEKLFF	TGTGCCAGCAGCTTAGTCGGACGAGGGGGAAGAAATGAAAAACTGTTTTTT
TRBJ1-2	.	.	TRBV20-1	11	CSASRGYGYTF	TGCAGTGCTAGTCGCGGCTATGGCTACACCTTC
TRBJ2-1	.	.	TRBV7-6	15	CASSLAGDLHNEQFF	TGTGCCAGCAGCTTAGCGGGGGACCTCCACAATGAGCAGTTCTTC
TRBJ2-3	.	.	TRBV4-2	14	CASSQAYSTDTQYF	TGTGCCAGCAGCCAAGCCTATAGCACAGATACGCAGTATTTT
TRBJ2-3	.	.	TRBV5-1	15	CASSLGGPSTDTQYF	TGCGCCAGCAGCTTGGGAGGGCCCAGCACAGATACGCAGTATTTT
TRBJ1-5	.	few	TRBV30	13	CAWNREFNQPQHF	TGTGCCTGGAACCGAGAATTCAATCAGCCCCAGCATTTT
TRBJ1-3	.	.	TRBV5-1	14	CASSFDRLGNTIYF	TGCGCCAGCAGCTTTGACAGGCTTGGAAACACCATATATTTT
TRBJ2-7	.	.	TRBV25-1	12	CASTEGGYEQYF	TGTGCCAGCACCGAAGGGGGCTACGAGCAGTACTTC
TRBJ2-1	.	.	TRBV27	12	CASSLWGGEQFF	TGTGCCAGCAGTTTATGGGGTGGTGAGCAGTTCTTC
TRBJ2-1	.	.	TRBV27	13	CASSPLDYNEQFF	TGTGCCAGCAGTCCATTGGACTACAATGAGCAGTTCTTC
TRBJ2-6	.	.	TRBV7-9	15	CASSLMGSGANVLTF	TGTGCCAGCAGCCTCATGGGGTCTGGGGCCAACGTCCTGACTTTC
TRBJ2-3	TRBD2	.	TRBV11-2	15	CASSLVLAGLDTQYF	TGTGCCAGCAGCTTAGTTCTAGCGGGGTTAGATACGCAGTATTTT
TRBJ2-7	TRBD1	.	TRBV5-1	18	CASSGGTGDQRGAYEQYF	TGCGCCAGCAGCGGCGGGACAGGGGATCAGCGGGGTGCTTACGAGCAGTACTTC
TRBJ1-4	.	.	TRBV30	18	CAWSPPSGLATKNEKLFF	TGTGCCTGGAGTCCCCCGAGTGGCCTTGCAACTAAGAATGAAAAACTGTTTTTT
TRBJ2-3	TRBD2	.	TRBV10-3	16	CAISERREGLGDTQYF	TGTGCCATCAGTGAACGGCGGGAGGGCCTGGGAGATACGCAGTATTTT
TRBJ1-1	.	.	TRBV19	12	CASSPPNTEAFF	TGTGCCAGTAGTCCCCCCAACACTGAAGCTTTCTTT
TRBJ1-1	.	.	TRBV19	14	CASRPLVWDTEAFF	TGTGCCAGTAGGCCCCTGGTATGGGACACTGAAGCTTTCTTT
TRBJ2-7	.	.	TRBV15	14	CATSRDRSSYEQYF	TGTGCCACCAGCAGAGACCGCTCCTCCTACGAGCAGTACTTC
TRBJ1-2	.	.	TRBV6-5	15	CASSHTFSLYYGYTF	TGTGCCAGCAGTCACACGTTCAGCCTTTACTATGGCTACACCTTC
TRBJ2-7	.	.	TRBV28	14	CASRALRGKDEQYF	TGTGCCAGCAGGGCGTTGAGGGGAAAGGACGAGCAGTACTTC
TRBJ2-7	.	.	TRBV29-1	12	CSVDTLDYEQYF	TGCAGCGTTGACACCTTAGACTACGAGCAGTACTTC
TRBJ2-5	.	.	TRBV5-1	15	CASSKTGAGGETQYF	TGCGCCAGCAGCAAAACAGGGGCCGGGGGGGAGACCCAGTACTTC
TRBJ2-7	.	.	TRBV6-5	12	CASSQTGNEQYF	TGTGCCAGCAGCCAAACAGGGAACGAGCAGTACTTC
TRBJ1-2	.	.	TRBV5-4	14	CASSLDTANYGYTF	TGTGCCAGCAGTCTAGACACAGCTAACTATGGCTACACCTTC